The rows below give T cell receptor beta chains drawn from one sample of a study of identical twins. Each CDR3 protein gets one entry after TCRdb re-called the 5' RACE reads with MiXCR. The sample yields about 530,000 distinct CDR3 sequences, approximately 20% seen once. A further study also used this sample, focusing on yellow fever vaccine responses in identical twins.

Input material: CD4+ T cells sorted from blood. Source of these receptors: a woman aged 18-35 years in good health. Each CDR3 is given with its conserved first and last residue. A D gene is named only where the DNA matches it firmly. Some rows mark clone size as missing; the rest say once, few, many or name a class of expanded clone.

TRBD1 . TRBJ1-2 TRBV28 TGTGCCAGCAGTTCCCCGGGACAGGGGGCGAGAGGCTACACCTTC CASSSPGQGARGYTF
. . TRBJ2-1 TRBV7-2 TGTGCCAGCAGCTCCCAGGGCTATGAGCAGTTCTTC CASSSQGYEQFF
. few TRBJ2-5 TRBV20-1 TGCAGTGCTAGGTTTCAGATACTAGAGACCCAGTACTTC CSARFQILETQYF
. . TRBJ2-3 TRBV7-9 TGTGCCAGCAGCTCCCGGGAGATCTCTAGCACAGATACGCAGTATTTT CASSSREISSTDTQYF
. . TRBJ2-2 TRBV3-1 TGTGCCAGCAGCCTTTCTACTATCACCGGGGAGCTGTTTTTT CASSLSTITGELFF
. . TRBJ2-1 TRBV7-3 TGTGCCAGCAGCTCGGGACCAGATAATTCCTACAATGAGCAGTTCTTC CASSSGPDNSYNEQFF
TRBD1 . TRBJ2-2 TRBV4-2 TGTGCCAGCAGCCAAGGGCGGCGACAGGGACCCACCGGGGAGCTGTTTTTT CASSQGRRQGPTGELFF
. . TRBJ1-1 TRBV24-1 TGTGCCACCAGGGGGGACGGGGCAGCTTTCTTT CATRGDGAAFF
TRBD1 few TRBJ2-1 TRBV5-1 TGCGCCAGCACCACCTCACCAGGGGGTGAGCAGTTCTTC CASTTSPGGEQFF
. few TRBJ2-7 TRBV27 TGTGCCAGCACAGGAGGTTCCCACTACGAGCAGTACTTC CASTGGSHYEQYF
. few TRBJ2-1 TRBV24-1 TGTGCCACCAGTGATGTGGTGCGGGGAGGATACAATGAGCAGTTCTTC CATSDVVRGGYNEQFF
TRBD1 few TRBJ1-3 TRBV12-3/TRBV12-4 TGTGCCAGCAGTCCGCAAACAGGGGATGGAAACACCATATATTTT CASSPQTGDGNTIYF
TRBD2 few TRBJ2-7 TRBV6-5 TGTGCCAGCCGTTATAGCGGGAGAGCCGACGAGCAGTACTTC CASRYSGRADEQYF
. . TRBJ2-1 TRBV7-6 TGTGCCAGCAGCTTATTTGTTGTTGGGGACAATGAGCAGTTCTTC CASSLFVVGDNEQFF
. . TRBJ2-7 TRBV28 TGTGCCAGCAGTTACCAGACAGTACCTTCCTACGAGCAGTACTTC CASSYQTVPSYEQYF
TRBD1 . TRBJ2-3 TRBV5-5 TGTGCCAGCAGCAGGACCCCGGGACAGGGTTCAGATACGCAGTATTTT CASSRTPGQGSDTQYF
. . TRBJ2-3 TRBV5-1 TGCGCCAGCAGCTTTGCAAGCTTAGCAGATACGCAGTATTTT CASSFASLADTQYF
. . TRBJ2-7 TRBV11-2 TGTGCCAGCAGCTTATCCAGGGACACCGAGCAGTACTTC CASSLSRDTEQYF
TRBD2 . TRBJ2-1 TRBV20-1 TGCAGTGCTAGAGGTGTCAAGCCCGGGACTAGCGACTACAATGAGCAGTTCTTC CSARGVKPGTSDYNEQFF
. . TRBJ1-2 TRBV4-2 TGTGCCAGCAGCCAAAGTGAGGGTCAGGGCTATGGCTACACCTTC CASSQSEGQGYGYTF
. . TRBJ2-1 TRBV7-8 TGTGCCAGCAGCCCAGTAGTTAGCAATGAGCAGTTCTTC CASSPVVSNEQFF
. . TRBJ2-2 TRBV24-1 TGTGCCACCAGTGATAGGGGGAGCGGGGAGCTGTTTTTT CATSDRGSGELFF
TRBD1 few TRBJ1-5 TRBV5-1 TGCGCCAGCAGCCCCGACAGGGTAGATCAGCCCCAGCATTTT CASSPDRVDQPQHF
TRBD2 . TRBJ2-7 TRBV28 TGTGCCAGCAGTTTATTCGCTAGCGGGAGTTACGAGCAGTACTTC CASSLFASGSYEQYF
. . TRBJ2-3 TRBV5-1 TGCGCCAGCAGCTTCGGACAGCCTGAAGATACGCAGTATTTT CASSFGQPEDTQYF
. . TRBJ1-1 TRBV5-1 TGCGCCAGCAGCTCACCGACAGACCTGAACACTGAAGCTTTCTTT CASSSPTDLNTEAFF
. . TRBJ2-3 TRBV10-3 TGTGCCATCAGTGAGTCGAAGGGGGGCCTAGATACGCAGTATTTT CAISESKGGLDTQYF
. . TRBJ1-6 TRBV12-3/TRBV12-4 TGTGCCAGCAGAAGTAGGGATTCACCCCTCCACTTT CASRSRDSPLHF
. few TRBJ2-2 TRBV5-1 TGCGCCAGCAGCTTGGAAACAGCCCCGGGAGGGGAGCTGTTTTTT CASSLETAPGGELFF